A selection of T cell receptor beta chains follows, all from one sample in a study of shared clonotypes between healthy human individuals. Sequencing used immunoSEQ multiplex PCR; TCRdb keeps in-frame clones, though not all of them. Here the sample spans about 1,900,000 clones, approximately 95% being singletons. The specimen sequenced was naive CD8+ T cells sorted from blood. The receptors shown here come from a man younger than 35 in good health. CDR3s include the opening cysteine and the closing phenylalanine or tryptophan. A D gene is named only where the DNA matches it firmly. Part of the rows lack a size; the others show once, few, many or a class for expanded clones.

TRBV19	.	TRBJ2-7	.	TGTGCCAGCGGACAGAGCGGCCTTGACGAGCAGTACTTC	CASGQSGLDEQYF
TRBV4-1	once	TRBJ2-1	.	TGCGCCAGCAGCCATCCGAACAGCCCCGAGCAGTTCTTC	CASSHPNSPEQFF
TRBV27	.	TRBJ2-5	.	TGTGCCAGCAGTTTATCGGGCAGGGGGGCTCAGACCCAGTACTTC	CASSLSGRGAQTQYF
TRBV7-8	.	TRBJ1-4	.	TGTGCCAGCAGCCTTCCGGACAGTGGTGAAAAACTGTTTTTT	CASSLPDSGEKLFF
TRBV6-1	.	TRBJ2-7	TRBD1	TGTGCCAGCTGGGGTTCAGGGACAGGGAGCGAGCAGTACTTC	CASWGSGTGSEQYF
TRBV6-5	.	TRBJ1-1	TRBD1	TGTGCCAGCAGTTACTGGCAGGGGGAGGGGTACACTGAAGCTTTCTTT	CASSYWQGEGYTEAFF
TRBV9	.	TRBJ1-6	.	TGTGCCAGCAGCGTAGGACCCCCGCAGGGCGTCTCCTATAATTCACCCCTCCACTTT	CASSVGPPQGVSYNSPLHF
TRBV27	.	TRBJ1-2	TRBD1	TGTGCCAGCAGTACATCGGGACAGGCCCTGAGGGGCTACACCTTC	CASSTSGQALRGYTF
TRBV28	.	TRBJ1-2	TRBD1	TGTGCCAGCAGTATCCAACAGGGGGGCAACTATGGCTACACCTTC	CASSIQQGGNYGYTF
TRBV11-2	.	TRBJ2-2	TRBD2	TGTGCCAGGAAACTAGGGACTAGCGGGAGGGCAGGCACCGGGGAGCTGTTTTTT	CARKLGTSGRAGTGELFF
TRBV4-1	.	TRBJ1-5	.	TGCGCCAGCGGTCTTCGAGGGGGAGACCAGCCCCAGCATTTT	CASGLRGGDQPQHF
TRBV30	.	TRBJ1-1	.	TGTGCCTGGGCACGGAACACTGAAGCTTTCTTT	CAWARNTEAFF
TRBV27	.	TRBJ2-3	TRBD2	TGTGCCACCCAGTTCCCTAGCGGGGCGCAGTATTTT	CATQFPSGAQYF
TRBV4-1	.	TRBJ2-7	.	TGCGCCAGCAGCCAAGACCCGGGACTGAACTCCTACGAGCAGTACTTC	CASSQDPGLNSYEQYF
TRBV14	.	TRBJ2-7	.	TGTGCCAGCAGCCAAGATCTGGGACCGGAGAGGTACGAGCAGTACTTC	CASSQDLGPERYEQYF
TRBV6-1	once	TRBJ2-7	.	TGTGCCAGCAGTGAAGGAAAAGGGGCGGGCTACGAGCAGTACTTC	CASSEGKGAGYEQYF
TRBV29-1	.	TRBJ2-7	.	TGCAGCGTTAAGGTTGCGACAACCACTTACGAGCAGTACTTC	CSVKVATTTYEQYF
TRBV18	.	TRBJ1-3	.	TGTGCCAGCTCACCAATTGCGGTAACGCCTGGAAACACCATATATTTT	CASSPIAVTPGNTIYF
TRBV6-5	.	TRBJ2-1	TRBD2	TGTGCCAGCAGTTGGCGGGAGGGTCCCTACAATGAGCAGTTCTTC	CASSWREGPYNEQFF
TRBV4-1	.	TRBJ2-7	.	TGCGCCAGCAGCCAAGTCTCAGCGCAATACGAGCAGTACTTC	CASSQVSAQYEQYF
TRBV11-2	.	TRBJ1-4	.	TGTGCCAGCAGCTTAGAAGTGGGGTTCGGTGAAAAACTGTTTTTT	CASSLEVGFGEKLFF
TRBV28	once	TRBJ2-5	.	TGTGCCACCGCGAACCCCGGGGAGACCCAGTACTTC	CATANPGETQYF
TRBV11-2	.	TRBJ2-5	.	TGTGCCAGCAGCTTAACCGGCCCTGAAAGGGAGACCCAGTACTTC	CASSLTGPERETQYF
TRBV5-6	.	TRBJ2-3	TRBD2	TGTGCCAGCAGCTTGGAGAGTGTTAGCGGGATATCCACAGATACGCAGTATTTT	CASSLESVSGISTDTQYF
TRBV9	.	TRBJ2-7	TRBD1	TGTGCCAGCAGCTTAGGGACAGGGAGCTACGAGCAGTACTTC	CASSLGTGSYEQYF
TRBV11-2	.	TRBJ2-7	.	TGTGCCAGCAGCTTAGCCCTGGGAGCTTACTACGAGCAGTACTTC	CASSLALGAYYEQYF
TRBV5-1	.	TRBJ2-3	TRBD1	TGCGCCAGCAGTCCGGGACAGGACAGCACAGATACGCAGTATTTT	CASSPGQDSTDTQYF